This T cell receptor beta chain was identified during a study of cytomegalovirus exposure and HLA in healthy donors (dated by TCRdb to about 2017). The study in broad terms: In an earlier analysis of approximately 640 of the donors, around 300 Gb of sequence data and 120 million or so unique TCR beta sequences from 150 million to 200 million T cells were reported. An early release that covered about 640 HLA-typed donors contained approximately 300 gigabases of sequencing data and 85 million to 100 million unique TCR sequences. Among the roughly 400 genotyped donors, approximately 82% belonged to the genetic ancestry cluster associated with self-reported Caucasian donors. The study aimed to test whether cataloging public T cell receptors could reveal signatures of past pathogen exposure. Using immunosequencing, the study profiled T cell repertoires from approximately 700 subjects and related those repertoires to cytomegalovirus serostatus. Besides the first cohort of 666 subjects, a separate validation cohort made up of about 120 different subjects was used. To predict cytomegalovirus infection status, the study combined high-throughput TCR immunosequencing, statistical association of individual TCRs with disease status, and machine learning. A later analysis re-examined previously published TCR beta repertoires from more than 650 donors and added high-resolution HLA genotyping to investigate patterns of TCR occurrence. Rather than drawing on any new phenotypic data, the later analysis identified candidate immune exposures from TCR beta sequences and the way those sequences occurred across donors. To decide whether each TCR beta V gene segment behaved as functional or pseudogenic, an earlier analysis of 587 of the donors relied on high-throughput TCR beta sequencing. Donor age, sex, ethnicity and CMV serostatus were collected together with the repertoire data. Genome-wide SNP genotypes for about 55% of the roughly 670 donors were used in a later genetic analysis, which treated that subset as a discovery cohort. Every repertoire in the discovery cohort had been generated on one and the same sequencing platform. HLA typing included class I and class II loci at four-digit resolution. Typing coverage differed by locus: A, B, C, DRB1 and DQB1 were typed in about 620-630 donors, DQA1 in 522, DPA1 in 600 to 610, and DPB1 in just under 480. Roughly 5 DR-DQ haplotypes were treated as single units for association and clustering because of strong linkage in the cohort. Across 398 genotyped donors of the cohort, an average of 235,054 unique TCR beta nucleotide sequences per donor were sequenced, and 15% to 20% of those sequences were non-productive.

Spanning cysteine to phenylalanine, the CDR3 consists of 13 amino acids. Only the CDR3 portion is preserved as DNA: 39 bases, with reading frame beginning at the first base. Per the germline V gene (reference sequence), LNHDA is the CDR1 and SQIVND is the CDR2. Library prep was done by the immunoSEQ multiplex PCR assay. For the multiplex PCR, a mixture combining 60 forward primers for TCR Vbeta segments and 13 reverse primers for TCR Jbeta segments was used. A multiplex PCR assay on genomic DNA amplified the CDR3 region of rearranged TCR beta genes. The amplified TCR beta libraries were sequenced on the Illumina HiSeq System as 87-base-pair reads. The paper's data handling went like this. A later analysis tallied about 77 million unique TCR beta chains across the roughly 610 repertoires, and about 10 million of those chains were shared by two or more donors. A nearest-neighbor algorithm error-corrected the raw reads and collapsed the reads into unique sequences, merging closely related sequences to remove PCR and sequencing errors. Alignment of CDR3 sequences to IMGT reference sequences was used to assign V, D and J gene segments. For a sequence to be retained, at least a six-nucleotide match to both a V gene segment and a J gene segment was required. A rearrangement was called productive if the CDR3 had no stop codons and remained in frame with V and J, and every other rearrangement was called non-productive. Following IMGT convention, CDR3 was defined as the stretch from the second conserved V-encoded cysteine up to the conserved J-encoded phenylalanine. Sequences without an unambiguous match to a single V gene segment were excluded from the earlier analysis of 450 to 750 of the donors. In an earlier analysis of approximately 550 of the donors, V segments were called functional above 56.7% productive rearrangements and were called segregating when the between-donor standard deviation exceeded 5%. A statistical classification framework was built to diagnose cytomegalovirus status from the catalog of TCR beta chain sequences. In a later analysis, V and J genes were assigned by comparing TCR nucleotide sequences against IMGT/GENE-DB human TR gene sequences. Using the TCRdist pipeline, a later analysis assigned CDR3 sequences along with most-parsimonious VDJ recombination scenarios. A later analysis defined each TCR beta chain by its CDR3 amino acid sequence plus V-gene family, and excluded reads lacking a unique V-gene family. In a later analysis, approximately 640 highly shared, low-generation-probability nucleotide sequences were removed to address suspected cross-contamination and a sequencing artifact. For each public chain, a later analysis derived a clonal expansion index from normalized ranks of inferred template counts within each repertoire. In a later analysis, generation probabilities were computed using a VDJ recombination model fitted to out-of-frame rearrangements, and the results were checked against IGoR. Hypergeometric tests were used in a later analysis to score TCR-TCR, TCR-HLA and TCR-CMV co-occurrence, with a repertoire-size bias correction applied to the TCR pairs. False discovery rates were estimated in a later analysis by permuting HLA or CMV assignments 20 times. In a later analysis, co-occurring TCRs were grouped using DBSCAN, with TCRdist sequence similarity added in when clustering inside HLA-allele-positive subsets. Co-occurrence clustering excluded repertoires with fewer than 30,000 or more than 120,000 public chains, plus five with anomalous nucleotide sharing. In TCRdb, the immuneACCESS table is reduced to in-frame sequences with V and J assigned. These tables do not hold every clone; where another copy was compared, an unresolved V gene accounts for under half, and the others remain unexplained. That table furnishes V, J and clone size, whereas the DNA furnished D and trimming. This sample comprises 200,000 to 250,000 clones, more than 60% of them detected only once. In total, the top ten clones hold roughly 2.5% of the sample.

The cohort comprised fewer than 750 healthy bone marrow donors. At the time of sampling, all cohort members were nominally healthy, though unrecorded immune exposures were likely present. The donor was CMV seropositive and belonged to the group of 250 to 300 seropositive cohort members. Every donor gave a peripheral blood sample, and the peripheral blood mononuclear cells from that sample were used for TCR beta sequencing. Genomic DNA was extracted from the blood cell samples with the Qiagen DNeasy Blood Extraction Kit. Findings and caveats that apply to the study as a whole: A cluster of highly shared sequence variants was judged likely to represent a technical artifact of the sequencing pipeline. Roughly uniform sequencing depth across donors was assumed in presence/absence analyses, although this assumption may not hold. For the cohort, immune exposure information was limited to CMV serostatus. According to a later genetic analysis, donors in an Asian-associated ancestry cluster had fewer N-insertions in productive TCRs than the roughly 660-donor mean. Linkage disequilibrium might explain the correlated functional status among segregating V segments, but an unknown experimental factor could not be ruled out. A total of 150 or so TCR beta chains were listed by the study as associated with cytomegalovirus. In a later analysis, several top co-occurrence clusters were reported to appear linked to parvovirus B19, influenza, CMV and Epstein-Barr virus. A later genetic analysis associated a missense DCLRE1C variant with V-gene and J-gene trimming of TCR beta chains, and an independent cohort replicated the association. In an earlier analysis of several hundred of the donors, most TCR beta V segments were observed in productive rearrangements about 90% or about 30% of the time, broadly matching IMGT annotations. Only TCR beta chains were sequenced in this cohort, and the absence of alpha or paired-chain data limited detectable features. According to a later analysis, most CMV-associated TCR beta chains appeared to be HLA-restricted, and the HLA associations seemed to be driven largely by CMV exposure. A later analysis found that HLA-associated TCR beta chains were more clonally expanded and had lower generation probabilities than equally common non-associated chains. In vitro tests confirmed that a few of the cytomegalovirus-associated TCR beta chains recognize cytomegalovirus antigens. According to a later analysis, TCR association rates differed among HLA loci, with DRB1 alleles showing the most associated TCRs and HLA-C alleles showing the fewest. A further reported finding was that TCR beta sequences accurately predicted the HLA-A and HLA-B alleles for most subjects in the first cohort. In a later analysis, around 17,000 TCR beta sequences were associated with specific HLA alleles at a false discovery rate of 0.05. The earlier analysis of approximately 540 of the donors excluded approximately 17 rarely observed V segments, including chromosome 9 orphons, because counts were too low. Because HLA typing was unavailable for some donors at each locus, only the typed subset was used in association tests. It was suggested by the authors that the approach could potentially be generalized to other disease states and immunological phenotypes. The classifier was reported to diagnose cytomegalovirus status with high specificity and sensitivity in both the original cohort and the validation cohort. Some IMGT-functional V segments, including TRBV6-2 and TRBV6-3, could not be distinguished by the 87-base-pair reads and were therefore excluded. Strong co-occurrence of HLA alleles, especially DR and DQ, made assigning TCR associations to individual alleles difficult. Most TCR sequences were observed very rarely across donors, whereas some public TCRs were present in many individuals.

In the case of this clone: Its antigen is unknown. At one end the junction does not follow the germline gene, possibly because of a read error.

Sequenced material: PBMCs. The rearrangement joined TRBV19 to TRBJ2-1, with the D gene uncertain. This receptor was obtained from a woman in her sixties in good health and CMV-seropositive. The CDR3 is CASSINSDNEQFF. In nucleotides, the sequence is TGTGCCAGTAGTATTAACTCCGACAATGAGCAGTTCTTC.